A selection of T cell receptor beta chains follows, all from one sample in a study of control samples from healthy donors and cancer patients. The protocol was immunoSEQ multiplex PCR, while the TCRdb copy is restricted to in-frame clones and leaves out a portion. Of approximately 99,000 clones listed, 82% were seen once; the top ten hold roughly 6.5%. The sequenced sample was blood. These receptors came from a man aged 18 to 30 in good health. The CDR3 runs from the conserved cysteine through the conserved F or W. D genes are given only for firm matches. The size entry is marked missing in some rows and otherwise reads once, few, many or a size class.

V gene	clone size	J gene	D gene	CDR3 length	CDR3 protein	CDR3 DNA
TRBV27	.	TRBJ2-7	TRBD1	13	CASSLNWAGTVAF	TGTGCCAGCAGTTTAAATTGGGCCGGGACAGTCGCCTTC
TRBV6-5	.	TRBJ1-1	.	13	CASSYVSDTEAFF	TGTGCCAGCAGTTACGTCTCGGACACTGAAGCTTTCTTT
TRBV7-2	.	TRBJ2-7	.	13	CASSLYAFYEQYF	TGTGCCAGCAGCCTTTACGCCTTCTACGAGCAGTACTTC
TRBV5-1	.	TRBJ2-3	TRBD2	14	CASSPRGGGDTQYF	TGCGCCAGCAGCCCCCGGGGGGGCGGGGATACGCAGTATTTT
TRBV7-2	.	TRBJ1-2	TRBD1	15	CASSLMSGTGYGYTF	TGTGCCAGCAGCTTAATGTCCGGGACAGGATATGGCTACACCTTC
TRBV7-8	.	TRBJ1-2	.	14	CASSLEGRSSGYTF	TGTGCCAGCAGCTTAGAAGGCCGCAGTTCGGGCTACACCTTC
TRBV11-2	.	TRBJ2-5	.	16	CASRGPPPRVQETQYF	TGTGCCAGCAGGGGTCCGCCCCCACGGGTCCAAGAGACCCAGTACTTC
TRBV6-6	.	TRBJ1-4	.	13	CASSRDISEKLFF	TGTGCCAGCAGCCGGGACATATCGGAAAAACTGTTTTTT
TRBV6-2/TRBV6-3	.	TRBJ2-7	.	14	CASSYFGSSYEQYF	TGTGCCAGCAGTTACTTTGGCAGTTCCTACGAGCAGTACTTC
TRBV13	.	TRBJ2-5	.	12	CASSAIGETQYF	TGTGCCAGCAGCGCAATAGGAGAGACCCAGTACTTC
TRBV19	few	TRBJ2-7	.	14	CASRSWGSRGEQYF	TGTGCCAGTAGGAGCTGGGGGTCTAGAGGCGAGCAGTACTTC
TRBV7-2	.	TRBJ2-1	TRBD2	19	CASTKKRLAGGPSYNEQFF	TGTGCCAGCACCAAGAAGAGACTAGCGGGGGGCCCCTCCTACAATGAGCAGTTCTTC
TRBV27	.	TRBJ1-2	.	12	CASRREDYGYTF	TGTGCCAGCAGGAGAGAGGACTATGGCTACACCTTC
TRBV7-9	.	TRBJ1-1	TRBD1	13	CASSYTGDTEAFF	TGTGCCAGCAGCTACACAGGGGACACTGAAGCTTTCTTT
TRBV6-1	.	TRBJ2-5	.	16	CASSESLRVRGETQYF	TGTGCCAGCAGTGAAAGTCTCCGGGTTCGGGGGGAGACCCAGTACTTC
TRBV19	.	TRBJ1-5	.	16	CASSISTNPPHQPQHF	TGTGCCAGTAGTATAAGTACCAATCCCCCCCACCAGCCCCAGCATTTT
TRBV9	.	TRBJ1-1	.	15	CASSLGDGPNTEAFF	TGTGCCAGCAGCCTGGGGGACGGTCCGAACACTGAAGCTTTCTTT
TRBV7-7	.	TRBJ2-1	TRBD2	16	CASSLGLAGGVDEQFF	TGTGCCAGCAGCTTGGGACTAGCGGGGGGTGTTGATGAGCAGTTCTTC
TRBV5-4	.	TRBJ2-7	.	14	CASSSQTESYEQYF	TGTGCCAGCAGCTCGCAGACCGAGTCCTACGAGCAGTACTTC
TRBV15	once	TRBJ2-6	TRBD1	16	CATSPGQESGANVLTF	TGTGCCACCAGCCCGGGACAGGAGTCTGGGGCCAACGTCCTGACTTTC
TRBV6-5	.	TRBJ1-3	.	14	CASILDRWGNTIYF	TGTGCCAGCATCCTAGACAGATGGGGAAACACCATATATTTT
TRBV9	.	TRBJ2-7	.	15	CASSVVDQSHYEQYF	TGTGCCAGCAGCGTAGTTGACCAGTCACACTACGAGCAGTACTTC
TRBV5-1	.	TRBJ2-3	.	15	CASSPMGGMTDTQYF	TGCGCCAGCAGCCCGATGGGGGGAATGACAGATACGCAGTATTTT
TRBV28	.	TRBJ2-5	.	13	CASSGINSETQYF	TGTGCCAGCAGTGGGATCAATTCTGAGACCCAGTACTTC
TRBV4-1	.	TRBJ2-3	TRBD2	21	CASSQGGLAGVLRPSTDTQYF	TGCGCCAGCAGCCAAGGGGGACTAGCGGGGGTCCTCCGTCCCAGCACAGATACGCAGTATTTT
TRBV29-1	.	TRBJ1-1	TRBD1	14	CSVPTGFMNTEAFF	TGCAGCGTTCCGACAGGGTTTATGAACACTGAAGCTTTCTTT
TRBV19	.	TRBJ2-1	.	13	CATTDRRDNEQFF	TGTGCCACCACGGACAGGAGGGACAATGAGCAGTTCTTC
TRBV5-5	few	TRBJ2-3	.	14	CASSLRWGTDTQYF	TGTGCCAGCAGCTTGCGGTGGGGTACAGATACGCAGTATTTT
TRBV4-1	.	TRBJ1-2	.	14	CASSQGLSNYGYTF	TGCGCCAGCAGCCAGGGACTTTCTAACTATGGCTACACCTTC
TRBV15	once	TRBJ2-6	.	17	CATSRDVVNSGANVLTF	TGTGCCACCAGCAGAGATGTGGTCAACTCTGGGGCCAACGTCCTGACTTTC
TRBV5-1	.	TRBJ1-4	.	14	CASSRGDPNEKLFF	TGCGCCAGCAGCCGAGGGGACCCGAATGAAAAACTGTTTTTT
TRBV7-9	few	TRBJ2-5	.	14	CAISPVVTGETQYF	TGTGCCATTAGTCCCGTAGTGACAGGAGAGACCCAGTACTTC
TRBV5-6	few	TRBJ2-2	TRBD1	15	CASSWGQGLTGELFF	TGTGCCAGCAGCTGGGGACAGGGATTAACCGGGGAGCTGTTTTTT
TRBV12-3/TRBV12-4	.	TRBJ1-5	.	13	CASRAGSNQPQHF	TGTGCCAGCAGAGCAGGCAGCAATCAGCCCCAGCATTTT
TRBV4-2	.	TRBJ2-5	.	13	CASSQDRMTRQYF	TGTGCCAGCAGCCAAGATCGGATGACCCGCCAGTACTTC
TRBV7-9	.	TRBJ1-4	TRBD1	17	CAITTGDLNLTNEKLFF	TGTGCCATCACTACAGGGGACTTAAATTTGACTAATGAAAAACTGTTTTTT
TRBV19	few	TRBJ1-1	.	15	CASNKGTAGRTEAFF	TGTGCCAGTAATAAAGGGACCGCGGGGCGCACTGAAGCTTTCTTT
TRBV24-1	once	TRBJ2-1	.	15	CATSRGAITYNEQFF	TGTGCCACCAGTAGGGGGGCCATCACCTACAATGAGCAGTTCTTC
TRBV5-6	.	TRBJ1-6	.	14	CASSFSQTNSPLHF	TGTGCCAGCAGCTTCAGCCAGACTAATTCACCCCTCCACTTT
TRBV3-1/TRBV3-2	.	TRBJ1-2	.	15	CASRARAGRDYGYTF	TGTGCCAGCAGGGCGAGGGCAGGCAGGGATTATGGCTACACCTTC
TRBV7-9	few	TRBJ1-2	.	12	CASSPQGTGYTF	TGTGCCAGCAGCCCGCAGGGGACTGGCTACACCTTC
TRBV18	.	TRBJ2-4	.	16	CASSPEAGPPKNIQYF	TGTGCCAGCTCACCAGAGGCAGGTCCCCCCAAAAACATTCAGTACTTC
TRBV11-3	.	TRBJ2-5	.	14	CASSLDSFQETQYF	TGTGCCAGCAGCTTAGACAGCTTCCAAGAGACCCAGTACTTC
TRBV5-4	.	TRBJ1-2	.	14	CASSLAVTSSGYTF	TGTGCCAGCAGCTTGGCCGTCACGTCGTCCGGCTACACCTTC
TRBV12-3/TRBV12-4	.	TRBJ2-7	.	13	CASCRDGTYEQYF	TGTGCCAGCTGCCGGGACGGGACCTACGAGCAGTACTTC
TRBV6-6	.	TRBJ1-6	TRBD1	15	CASSGQGQGHSPLHF	TGTGCCAGCAGCGGACAGGGACAGGGGCATTCACCCCTCCACTTT
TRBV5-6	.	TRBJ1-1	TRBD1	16	CASSLYGGQGNTEAFF	TGTGCCAGCAGCTTATACGGGGGACAGGGGAACACTGAAGCTTTCTTT
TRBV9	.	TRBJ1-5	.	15	CASSRGAQAGQPQHF	TGTGCCAGCAGCAGGGGGGCACAGGCCGGCCAGCCCCAGCATTTT